These T cell receptor beta chains were read from a single sample in a study of CXCR3-negative and CXCR3-positive naive CD8 T cells. TCRdb reprocessed the 5' RACE reads, with one entry per CDR3 protein and no DNA. Recorded for this sample: about 89,000 distinct CDR3 sequences. The sample comprised naive CXCR3+ CD8+ T cells from blood. The receptors come from a human donor in good health. Some clones in this sample may be carry-over from other donors' samples. CDR3s include the opening cysteine and the closing phenylalanine or tryptophan. Each record gives: V gene, CDR3 length, J gene, CDR3 protein.

TRBV7-6,16,TRBJ2-7,CASSPQAQGPSYEQYF
TRBV6-2/TRBV6-3,13,TRBJ2-2,CASSPRDAGELFF
TRBV29-1,12,TRBJ2-2,CSGGTLSGELFF
TRBV5-4,14,TRBJ1-3,CASSLSVSGNTIYF
TRBV28,15,TRBJ1-2,CASSLGQVEFTGYTF
TRBV6-4,13,TRBJ1-2,CASSDSVSSGYTF
TRBV4-1,15,TRBJ1-2,CASSQDGTGLYGYTF
TRBV19,12,TRBJ1-1,CASSIPNTEAFF
TRBV6-2/TRBV6-3,16,TRBJ2-7,CASSYSLDVGDLEQYF
TRBV28,13,TRBJ2-7,CASRGLAGPEQYF